Described below is a single T cell receptor beta chain sequence and its context. Antigen unknown. The data were taken from a study of beta chain features in type 1 diabetes. In the study overall: Taken together, all samples contributed roughly 100 million examined sorted cells. Points from the study as a whole: TCRB CDR3 length was moderately but significantly reduced in all four CD4+ subsets of Type 1 diabetes patients.

The CDR3 has 15 residues. The V gene end was trimmed by 5 bases and the J gene end by 4 bases; junction bases not matched to a gene: 10. CDR1 and CDR2 from the germline V gene are KGHSH and LQKENI. All of the isolated RNA was reverse transcribed, so expressed TCRB transcripts were sequenced. The method was immunoSEQ multiplex PCR; TCRdb's version includes in-frame clones alone and lacks a portion of them. The sample holds fewer than 150,000 clones, 6.9% seen once. The chain uses TRBV18 and TRBJ1-2, with 7 bases aligning to TRBD1. The sequence was collected from a woman younger than 45 in good health. The sequenced material came from central memory CD4+ T cells from blood. The CDR3 loop reads CASSSDRTAFYGYTF. CDR3 sequence (DNA): TGTGCCAGCTCATCGGACAGGACAGCCTTCTATGGCTACACCTTC.